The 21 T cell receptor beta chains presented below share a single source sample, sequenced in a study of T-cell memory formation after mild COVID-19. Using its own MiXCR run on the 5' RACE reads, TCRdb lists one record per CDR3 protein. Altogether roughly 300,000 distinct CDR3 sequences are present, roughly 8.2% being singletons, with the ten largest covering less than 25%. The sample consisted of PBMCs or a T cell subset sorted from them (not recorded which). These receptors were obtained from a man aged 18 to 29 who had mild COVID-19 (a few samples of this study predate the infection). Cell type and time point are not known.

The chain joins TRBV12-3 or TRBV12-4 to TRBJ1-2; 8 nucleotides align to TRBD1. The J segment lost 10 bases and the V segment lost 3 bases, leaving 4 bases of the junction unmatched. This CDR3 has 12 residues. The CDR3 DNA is TGTGCCAGCAGTTTTCCGGGACAGGCCTACACCTTC. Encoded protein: CASSFPGQAYTF.

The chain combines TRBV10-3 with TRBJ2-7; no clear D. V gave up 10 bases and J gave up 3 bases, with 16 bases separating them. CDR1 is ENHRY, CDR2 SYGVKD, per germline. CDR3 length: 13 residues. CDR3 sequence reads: CATYPAAGYEQYF. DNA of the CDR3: TGTGCCACCTACCCCGCGGCAGGCTACGAGCAGTACTTC.

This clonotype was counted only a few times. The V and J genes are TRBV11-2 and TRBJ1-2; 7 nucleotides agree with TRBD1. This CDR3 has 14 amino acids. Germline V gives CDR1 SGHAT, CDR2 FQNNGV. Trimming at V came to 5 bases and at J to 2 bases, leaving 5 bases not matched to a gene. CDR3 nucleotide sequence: TGTGCCAGCAGCCCCATGGGACAGAACTATGGCTACACCTTC. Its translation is CASSPMGQNYGYTF.

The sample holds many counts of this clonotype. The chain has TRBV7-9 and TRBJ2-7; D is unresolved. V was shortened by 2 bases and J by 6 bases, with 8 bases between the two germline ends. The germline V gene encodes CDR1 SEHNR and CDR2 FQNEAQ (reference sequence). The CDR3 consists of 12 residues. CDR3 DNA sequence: TGTGCCAGCAGCTTAATGAACGGCGAGCAGTACGTC. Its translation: CASSLMNGEQYV.

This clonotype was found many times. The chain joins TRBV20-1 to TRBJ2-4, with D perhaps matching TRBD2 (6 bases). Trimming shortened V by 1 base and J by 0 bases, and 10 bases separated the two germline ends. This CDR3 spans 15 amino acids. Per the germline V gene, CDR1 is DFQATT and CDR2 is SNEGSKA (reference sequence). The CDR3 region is CSARGGAGAKNIQYF. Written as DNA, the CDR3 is TGCAGTGCTAGAGGCGGGGCGGGAGCCAAAAACATTCAGTACTTC.

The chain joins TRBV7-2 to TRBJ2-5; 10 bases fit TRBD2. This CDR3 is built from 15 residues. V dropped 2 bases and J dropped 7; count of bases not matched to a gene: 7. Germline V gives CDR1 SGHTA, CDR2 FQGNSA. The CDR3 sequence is CASSLITSGAGTQYF. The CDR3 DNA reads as TGTGCCAGCAGCTTAATAACTAGCGGGGCCGGGACCCAGTACTTC.

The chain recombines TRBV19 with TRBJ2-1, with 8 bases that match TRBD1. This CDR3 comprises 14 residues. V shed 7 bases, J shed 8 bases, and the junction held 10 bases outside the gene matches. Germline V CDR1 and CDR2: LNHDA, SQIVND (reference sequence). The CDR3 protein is CASIGRGLSDEQFF. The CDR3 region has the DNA TGTGCCAGTATAGGCAGGGGGCTATCGGATGAGCAGTTCTTC. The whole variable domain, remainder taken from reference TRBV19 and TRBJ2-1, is DGGITQSPKYLFRKEGQNVTLSCEQNLNHDAMYWYRQDPGQGLRLIYYSQIVNDFQKGDIAEGYSVSREKKESFPLTVTSAQKNPTAFYLCASIGRGLSDEQFFGPGTRLTVL.

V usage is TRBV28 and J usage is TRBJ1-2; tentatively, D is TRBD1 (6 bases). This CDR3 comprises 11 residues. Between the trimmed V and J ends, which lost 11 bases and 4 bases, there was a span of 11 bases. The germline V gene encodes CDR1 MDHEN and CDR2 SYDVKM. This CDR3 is CASGTPYGYTF. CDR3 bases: TGTGCCTCCGGGACACCCTATGGCTACACCTTC.

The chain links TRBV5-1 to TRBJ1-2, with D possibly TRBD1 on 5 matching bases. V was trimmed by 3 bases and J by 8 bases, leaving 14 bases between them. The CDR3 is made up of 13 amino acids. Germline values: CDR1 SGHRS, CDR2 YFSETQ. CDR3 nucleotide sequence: TGCGCCAGCAGCTGGGGACCATCGGGCGGCTACACCTTC. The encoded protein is CASSWGPSGGYTF.

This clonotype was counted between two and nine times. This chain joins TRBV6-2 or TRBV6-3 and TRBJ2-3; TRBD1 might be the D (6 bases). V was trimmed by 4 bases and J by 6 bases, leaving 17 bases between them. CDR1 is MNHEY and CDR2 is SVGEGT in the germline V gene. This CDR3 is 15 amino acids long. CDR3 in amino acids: CASSWPGESGDTQYF. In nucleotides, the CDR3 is TGTGCCAGCAGTTGGCCAGGGGAAAGTGGTGATACGCAGTATTTT.

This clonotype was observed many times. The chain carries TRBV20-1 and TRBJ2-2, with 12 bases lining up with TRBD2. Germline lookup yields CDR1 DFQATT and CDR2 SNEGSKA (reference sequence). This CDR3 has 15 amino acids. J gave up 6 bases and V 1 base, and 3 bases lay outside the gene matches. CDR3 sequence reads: CSARGTSGESGELFF. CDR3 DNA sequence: TGCAGTGCTAGAGGGACTAGCGGGGAATCCGGGGAGCTGTTTTTT.

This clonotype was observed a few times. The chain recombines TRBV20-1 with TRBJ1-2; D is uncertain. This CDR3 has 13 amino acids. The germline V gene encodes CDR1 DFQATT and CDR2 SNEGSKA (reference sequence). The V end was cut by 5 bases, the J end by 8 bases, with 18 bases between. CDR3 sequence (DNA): TGCAGTGCTGACCCTTTGGACCCAGAGGGCTACACCTTC. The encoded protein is CSADPLDPEGYTF.

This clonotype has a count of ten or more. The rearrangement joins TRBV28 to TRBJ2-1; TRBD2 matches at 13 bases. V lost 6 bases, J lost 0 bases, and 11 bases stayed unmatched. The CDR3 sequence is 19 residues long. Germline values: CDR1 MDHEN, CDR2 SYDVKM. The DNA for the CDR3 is TGTGCCAGCAGCCTACCGGGACTAGCGGGGACGAGCTCCTACAATGAGCAGTTCTTC. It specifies CASSLPGLAGTSSYNEQFF.

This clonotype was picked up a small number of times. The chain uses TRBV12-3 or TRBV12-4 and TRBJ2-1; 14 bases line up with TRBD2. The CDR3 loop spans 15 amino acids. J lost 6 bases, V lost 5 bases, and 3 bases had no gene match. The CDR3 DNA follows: TGTGCCAGCAGTCGACTAGCGGGGGGGAGCAATGAGCAGTTCTTC. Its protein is CASSRLAGGSNEQFF.

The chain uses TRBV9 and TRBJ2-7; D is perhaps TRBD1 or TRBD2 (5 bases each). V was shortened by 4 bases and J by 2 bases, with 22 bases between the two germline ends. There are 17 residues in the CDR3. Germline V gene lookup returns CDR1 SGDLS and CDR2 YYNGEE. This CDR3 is CASSSEEGSKGTYEQYF. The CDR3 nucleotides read TGTGCCAGCAGCTCCGAAGAGGGCAGTAAGGGGACCTACGAGCAGTACTTC.

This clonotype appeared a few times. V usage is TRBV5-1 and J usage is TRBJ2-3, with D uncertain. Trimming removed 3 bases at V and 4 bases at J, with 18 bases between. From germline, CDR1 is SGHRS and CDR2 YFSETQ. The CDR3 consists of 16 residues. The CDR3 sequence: CASSSRISTPPDTQYF. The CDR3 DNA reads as TGCGCCAGCAGCTCCCGGATATCGACGCCGCCAGATACGCAGTATTTT.

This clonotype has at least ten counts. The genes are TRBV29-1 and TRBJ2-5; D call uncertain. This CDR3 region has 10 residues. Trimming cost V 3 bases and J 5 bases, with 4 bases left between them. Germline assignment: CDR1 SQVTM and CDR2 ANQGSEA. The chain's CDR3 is CSVDSETQYF. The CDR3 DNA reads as TGCAGCGTTGATTCCGAGACCCAGTACTTC.

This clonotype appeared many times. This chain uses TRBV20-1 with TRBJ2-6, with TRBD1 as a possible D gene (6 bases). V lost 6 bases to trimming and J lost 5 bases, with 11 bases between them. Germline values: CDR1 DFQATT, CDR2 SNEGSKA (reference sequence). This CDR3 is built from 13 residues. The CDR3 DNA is TGCAGTGCGGACAGTGGAAGGGCCAACGTCCTGACTTTC. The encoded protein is CSADSGRANVLTF.

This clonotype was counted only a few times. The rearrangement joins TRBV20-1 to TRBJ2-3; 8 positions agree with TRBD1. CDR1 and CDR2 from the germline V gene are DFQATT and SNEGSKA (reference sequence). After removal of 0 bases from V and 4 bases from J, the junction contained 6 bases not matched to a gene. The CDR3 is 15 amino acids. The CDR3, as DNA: TGCAGTGCTAGAGATCCAGGACAGGGACCAGATACGCAGTATTTT. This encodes CSARDPGQGPDTQYF.

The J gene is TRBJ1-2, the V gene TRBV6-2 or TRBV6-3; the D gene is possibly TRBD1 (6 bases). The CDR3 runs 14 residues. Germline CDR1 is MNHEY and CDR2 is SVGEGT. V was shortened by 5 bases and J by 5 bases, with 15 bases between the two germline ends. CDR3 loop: CASSSRGQLYGYTF. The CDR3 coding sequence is TGTGCCAGCAGTAGCCGAGGACAGCTTTATGGCTACACCTTC.

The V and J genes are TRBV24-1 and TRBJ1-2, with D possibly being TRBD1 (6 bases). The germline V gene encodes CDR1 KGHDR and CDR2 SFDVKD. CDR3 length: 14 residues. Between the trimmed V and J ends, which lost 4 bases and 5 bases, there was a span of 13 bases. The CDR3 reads CATSEPDSLYGYTF. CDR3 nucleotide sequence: TGTGCCACCAGTGAGCCGGACAGCCTGTATGGCTACACCTTC.